This T cell receptor beta chain was recovered during a study of T-cell reconstitution after alpha-beta-depleted transplantation in children. TCRbeta library preparation incorporated unique molecular identifiers. Each CDR3 protein is one row after TCRdb ran MiXCR on the PCR reads. In the table there are 200,000 to 250,000 distinct CDR3 sequences, roughly 24% of which are singletons. V lost 3 bases to trimming and J lost 1 base; unmatched junction nucleotides: 4. This CDR3 is built from 14 residues. Per the germline V gene, CDR1 is DFQATT and CDR2 is SNEGSKA (reference sequence). Whole-study results and caveats: Surviving recipient T cells and thymic progenitors produced the high day-60 TCRbeta diversity seen in some patients. Newly made T cells mostly supplied T-cell counts and diversity one year after transplant. Reportedly, roughly two months post-transplant, alpha-beta T cells arose from several hundred expanded graft clones.

Details on this clonotype: Its antigen remains unknown.

This clonotype originated in a girl aged 2 to 10 with Fanconi anemia, due to receive a stem cell transplant. This chain connects TRBV20-1 to TRBJ2-7; 9 bases match TRBD1. The source material was PBMCs, sampled before TCRalphabeta/CD19-depleted stem cell transplant. CDR3 sequence: CSARGTGSSYEQYF. The DNA for the CDR3 is TGCAGTGCTAGGGGGACAGGGTCGTCCTACGAGCAGTACTTC.